These 7 T cell receptor beta chains share one sample of origin, sequenced in a study of glioma-infiltrating T cells. The iRepertoire nested amplicon-rescue multiplex PCR amplified TCR alpha and beta CDR3s from RNA. Each CDR3 protein is one row after TCRdb ran MiXCR on the multiplex PCR reads. The sample holds about 89,000 distinct CDR3 sequences; about 23% are singletons and the top ten take around 7%. The material sequenced was glioma tissue, nonneoplastic brain tissue, or PBMCs (not recorded which). The receptors here all came from a human donor with low-grade glioma or glioblastoma, undergoing nonglioma brain surgery, or in good health (not recorded which).

This clonotype was detected many times. The DNA of the CDR3 is TGTGCCAGCAGTCTACTAGGGGGTGAGCAGTTCTTC. Its protein is CASSLLGGEQFF. The rearrangement uses TRBV7-2 and TRBJ2-1; D perhaps matches TRBD1 (6 bases). The CDR3 is 12 residues long. CDR1 is SGHTA, CDR2 FQGNSA, per germline. V shed 6 bases and J shed 9 bases, with 12 bases lying between them.

Of note for this clonotype: A much larger clone sits a single nucleotide away, making a read error possible. The chain employs TRBV20-1 and TRBJ2-2; 7 bases map to TRBD1. CDR3 length: 14 residues. Germline CDR1 reads DFQATT; CDR2 reads SNEGSKA (reference sequence). V shed 6 bases, J shed 1 base, and the junction held 5 bases outside the gene matches. The CDR3 spells CSAESGGNTGELFF. CDR3 nucleotides: TGCAGTGCAGAATCAGGGGGGAACACCGGGGAGCTGTTTTTT.

This clonotype was counted many times. This sequence joins TRBV2 and TRBJ2-4; 10 nucleotides align to TRBD2. The CDR3 runs to 16 residues. V lost 6 bases to trimming and J lost 1 base; unmatched junction nucleotides: 6. Germline V gene sequence: CDR1 SNHLY, CDR2 FYNNEI. DNA for the CDR3: TGTGCCAGCAGGACTCCACTAGCGGGGGCCAAAAACATTCAGTACTTC. This translates into CASRTPLAGAKNIQYF.

The chain joins TRBV5-1 to TRBJ1-2; D is unresolved. The germline CDR1 and CDR2 sequences are SGHRS and YFSETQ. V lost 0 bases and J lost 3, with 9 bases in between. The CDR3 totals 14 residues. The CDR3 loop reads CASSLAPGDYGYTF. As DNA, the CDR3 is TGCGCCAGCAGCTTGGCCCCGGGTGACTATGGCTACACCTTC.

This clonotype was seen just once. The V gene is TRBV19, the J gene TRBJ2-1; no clear D. Per the germline V gene, CDR1 is LNHDA and CDR2 is SQIVND (reference sequence). Trimming pared 8 bases from V and 4 bases from J, leaving 15 bases between. This CDR3 is built from 14 residues. The CDR3 nucleotides are TGTGCCAGTCAACGGCAGGATATTTACAATGAGCAGTTCTTC. Its translation is CASQRQDIYNEQFF.

This clonotype appeared a few times. The V and J genes are TRBV5-1 and TRBJ1-3, with D unclear. Deletions cut 3 bases from V and 4 bases from J, with 14 bases between. This CDR3 spans 15 amino acids. CDR1 and CDR2 (germline): SGHRS, YFSETQ. The CDR3: CASSWVSGVGNTIYF. CDR3 nucleotides: TGCGCCAGCAGCTGGGTTTCTGGGGTCGGAAACACCATATATTTT.

In this sample, this clonotype turned up many times. The chain joins TRBV27 to TRBJ2-7; D is perhaps TRBD2 (6 bases). V lost 2 bases, J lost 5 bases, and 13 bases lay in between. Germline CDR1 reads MNHEY; CDR2 reads SMNVEV (reference sequence). This CDR3 has 14 amino acids. The DNA for the CDR3 is TGTGCCAGCAGTTTAGGGGGGACGGTCAACGAGCAGTACTTC. Protein product: CASSLGGTVNEQYF.